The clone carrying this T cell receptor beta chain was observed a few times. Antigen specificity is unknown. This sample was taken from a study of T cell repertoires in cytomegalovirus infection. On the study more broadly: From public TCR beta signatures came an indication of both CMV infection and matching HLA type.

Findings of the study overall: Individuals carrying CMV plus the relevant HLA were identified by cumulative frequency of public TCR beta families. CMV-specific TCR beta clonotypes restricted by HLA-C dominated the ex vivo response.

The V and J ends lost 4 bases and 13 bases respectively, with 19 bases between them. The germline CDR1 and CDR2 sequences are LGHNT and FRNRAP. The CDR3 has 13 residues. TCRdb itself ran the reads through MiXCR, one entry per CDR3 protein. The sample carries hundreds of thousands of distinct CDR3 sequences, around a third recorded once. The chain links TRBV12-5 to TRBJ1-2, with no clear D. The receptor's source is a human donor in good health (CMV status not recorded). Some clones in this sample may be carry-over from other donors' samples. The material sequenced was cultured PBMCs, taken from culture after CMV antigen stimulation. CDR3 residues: CASGSSYSDGCTF. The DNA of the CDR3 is TGTGCTAGTGGTTCCTCATACTCGGACGGGTGCACCTTC.